The source of this T cell receptor beta chain is a study of T cell repertoires in urothelial bladder cancer. CDR3 size: 13 residues. The junction had 4 bases not matched to a gene; V was cut back by 5 bases and J by 5 bases. Germline V lookup: CDR1 GTSNPN, CDR2 SVGIG (reference sequence). Measured with immunoSEQ multiplex PCR; TCRdb has only the in-frame clones, and not every one. Of under 15,000 clones listed, roughly two thirds are singletons. This clonotype originated in a human donor with urothelial carcinoma. The genes are TRBV30 and TRBJ2-1; 9 bases align to TRBD1. Sequencing was carried out using tumor-infiltrating cells from bladder cancer. CDR3 DNA sequence: TGTGCCTGGGCCTGGACAGGGGACAATGAGCAGTTCTTC. It yields the protein CAWAWTGDNEQFF.